This passage covers 15 T cell receptor beta chains from one sample sequenced in a study of cytomegalovirus exposure and HLA in healthy donors. Amplification used 60 Vbeta primers and 13 Jbeta primers. The method was immunoSEQ multiplex PCR; TCRdb's version includes in-frame clones alone and lacks a portion of them. The table records 100,000 to 150,000 clones, 80% of them present only once. The sequencing sample was made of PBMCs. Receptors were obtained from a man aged 30 to 39 in good health and CMV-seronegative.

The V and J genes are TRBV19 and TRBJ1-5; TRBD1 is a possible D gene (5 bases). From germline, CDR1 is LNHDA and CDR2 SQIVND (reference sequence). Trimming took off 2 bases at V and 3 bases at J, with 14 bases between the two ends. The CDR3 has 16 amino acids. The CDR3, as DNA: TGTGCCAGTAGTATAACGGGGGGGACGCTCAATCAGCCCCAGCATTTT. It translates to CASSITGGTLNQPQHF.

The table lists this clone with a few counts. This chain connects TRBV28 to TRBJ1-4, with D perhaps TRBD1 (6 bases). This CDR3 contains 13 residues. V lost 10 bases to trimming and J lost 3 bases, with 12 bases between them. Germline V gene data show CDR1 as MDHEN and CDR2 as SYDVKM. CDR3 sequence reads: CATRTASNEKLFF. CDR3 DNA: TGTGCCACCCGGACAGCTTCTAATGAAAAACTGTTTTTT.

The gene calls are TRBV20-1 and TRBJ1-2, with D hard to call. V was clipped by 2 bases and J by 8 bases, with 9 bases between them. The CDR3 runs 11 residues. The germline V gene encodes CDR1 DFQATT and CDR2 SNEGSKA (reference sequence). CDR3 sequence (DNA): TGCAGTGCTAGACCCGGTTACGGCTACACCTTC. Encoded protein: CSARPGYGYTF.

The V call is TRBV28, the J call TRBJ2-2, with D possibly being TRBD2 (5 bases). Looked up from germline, CDR1 is MDHEN and CDR2 is SYDVKM. CDR3 size: 17 residues. The V and J ends lost 3 bases and 3 bases respectively, with 17 bases between them. The CDR3 bases are TGTGCCAGCAGTTTGGTCGTGCAGACGGGGTACACCGGGGAGCTGTTTTTT. It specifies CASSLVVQTGYTGELFF.

The chain has TRBV28 and TRBJ2-5; TRBD2 agrees at 7 bases. After removal of 6 bases from V and 5 bases from J, the junction contained 15 bases not matched to a gene. Germline V gene data show CDR1 as MDHEN and CDR2 as SYDVKM. The CDR3 spans 16 residues. This CDR3 reads CASSRGGGSGRETQYF. The DNA for the CDR3 is TGTGCCAGCAGCCGGGGAGGCGGGAGCGGCCGGGAGACCCAGTACTTC.

The V call is TRBV2, the J call TRBJ2-5, with 10 bases lining up with TRBD2. Germline assignment: CDR1 SNHLY and CDR2 FYNNEI. CDR3 length equals 15 residues. Trimming cost V 8 bases and J 4 bases; bases outside gene matches: 10. As DNA, the CDR3 is TGTGCCAGCTCCAAAGCGGGAGGGCCGTCAGAGACCCAGTACTTC. Its translation: CASSKAGGPSETQYF.

J is TRBJ2-7 and V is TRBV7-9; 7 bases match TRBD1. V dropped 5 bases and J dropped 6; count of bases not matched to a gene: 10. The CDR3 spans 14 residues. CDR1 SEHNR and CDR2 FQNEAQ come from the germline V gene (reference sequence). CDR3 loop: CASSPGQALGEQYF. CDR3 in DNA: TGTGCCAGCAGCCCTGGACAGGCGCTGGGCGAGCAGTACTTC.

Comment on this clone: Other DNA sequences from this sample encode an identical CDR3 as well. The V gene is TRBV7-9, the J gene TRBJ2-6; D call uncertain. Trimming removed 6 bases from V and 2 bases from J, with 8 bases in between. The CDR3 is 14 amino acids. Germline CDR1 reads SEHNR; CDR2 reads FQNEAQ (reference sequence). The CDR3, as DNA: TGTGCCAGCAGTCCCCCCGCTGGGGCCAACGTCCTGACTTTC. Encoded protein: CASSPPAGANVLTF.

The genes are TRBV27 and TRBJ1-2; the D gene is possibly TRBD1 (5 bases). The CDR3 extends over 14 amino acids. Germline CDR1 reads MNHEY; CDR2 reads SMNVEV (reference sequence). Trimming removed 2 bases from V and 4 bases from J, with 11 bases in between. The DNA of the CDR3 is TGTGCCAGCAGTTTAAGGTCCGGGGGCTATGGCTACACCTTC. Translating it yields CASSLRSGGYGYTF.

The chain couples TRBV7-2 to TRBJ2-7, with 7 bases matching TRBD1. Germline V CDR1 and CDR2: SGHTA, FQGNSA. This CDR3 is built from 14 residues. The junction had 6 bases not matched to a gene; V was cut back by 5 bases and J by 2 bases. Here the CDR3 reads CASSPRTGTYEQYF. CDR3 coding DNA: TGTGCCAGCAGCCCTCGGACAGGAACCTACGAGCAGTACTTC.

The CDR3 nucleotides read TGTGCCAGCAGTCTAGCGGGGGGGCCCCAAGAGACCCAGTACTTC. It specifies CASSLAGGPQETQYF. The chain has TRBV27 and TRBJ2-5; the match to TRBD2 covers 12 bases. Germline V gene sequence: CDR1 MNHEY, CDR2 SMNVEV (reference sequence). The trim removed 5 bases at V and 1 base at J, leaving 2 bases unmatched. This CDR3 has 15 amino acids.

The chain joins TRBV11-2 to TRBJ2-2, with 11 bases that match TRBD2. Trimming at V came to 0 bases and at J to 5 bases, leaving 2 bases not matched to a gene. Germline V lookup: CDR1 SGHAT, CDR2 FQNNGV. The CDR3 spans 16 residues. CDR3 sequence: CASSLDASGRTGELFF. CDR3 in DNA: TGTGCCAGCAGCTTAGATGCTAGCGGGAGGACCGGGGAGCTGTTTTTT.

The chain joins TRBV2 to TRBJ2-7; TRBD1 might be the D (6 bases). Trimming shortened V by 6 bases and J by 6 bases, and 12 bases separated the two germline ends. CDR3 length: 12 amino acids. Germline V CDR1 and CDR2: SNHLY, FYNNEI. CDR3 sequence reads: CASSRQVSEQYF. The CDR3 bases are TGTGCCAGCAGCCGACAGGTGAGCGAGCAGTACTTC.

This sequence joins TRBV30 and TRBJ2-7; TRBD2 matches at 12 bases. There are 14 residues in the CDR3. The germline gives CDR1 GTSNPN, CDR2 SVGIG (reference sequence). The V and J ends lost 5 bases and 6 bases, in that order; junction bases with no gene match: 8. The CDR3 DNA is TGTGCCTGGTTACTAGCGGGGGGTCAAGGCGAGCAGTACTTC. Translating it yields CAWLLAGGQGEQYF.

V gene TRBV12-5 combines with J gene TRBJ1-2; D perhaps matches TRBD1 (5 bases). Between the trimmed V and J ends, which lost 2 bases and 4 bases, there was a span of 8 bases. The germline gives CDR1 LGHNT, CDR2 FRNRAP. The CDR3 length is 13 residues. In DNA, the CDR3 is TGTGCTAGTGGTTTGCAGGGCTCCTATGGCTACACCTTC. This sequence encodes CASGLQGSYGYTF.